The rows below give T cell receptor beta chains drawn from one sample of a study of blood T cell repertoires in COVID-19. The repertoire was sequenced with immunoSEQ multiplex PCR; TCRdb's copy has only in-frame clones and lacks some. The sample consists of under 250,000 clones, approximately 90% of them appearing once. The sequencing input was peripheral blood. The receptors come from a man over 45 with COVID-19, enrolled during active disease. CDR3s include the opening cysteine and the closing phenylalanine or tryptophan. D genes are given only for firm matches. Not all rows give a size; the values are once, few, many and, for expanded clones, a class.

>TRBJ1-1|-|once|TRBV6-4
TGTGCCAGCAGTGACTCCGGGGCGGGGGAAGCTTTCTTT
CASSDSGAGEAFF
>TRBJ2-5|TRBD1|-|TRBV11-1
TGTGCCAGCAGCCTCCTAGACAGGGGACAAGAGACCCAGTACTTC
CASSLLDRGQETQYF
>TRBJ2-3|TRBD2|-|TRBV19
TGTGCCAGTAGTATAGTGGCGGGAGCCACAGATACGCAGTATTTT
CASSIVAGATDTQYF
>TRBJ2-7|TRBD1|-|TRBV7-9
TGTGCCAGCAGCCTTAGTCACGGGACAGACTACTCCTACGAGCAGTACTTC
CASSLSHGTDYSYEQYF
>TRBJ1-3|-|few|TRBV19
TGTGCCAGTAGTATAGGACGACAGTCTCCTGGAAACACCATATATTTT
CASSIGRQSPGNTIYF
>TRBJ1-1|TRBD1|-|TRBV6-5
TGTGCCAGCAGTTTCAGACAGGGAGAAGCTTTCTTT
CASSFRQGEAFF
>TRBJ1-2|-|-|TRBV6-1
TGTGCCAGCAGTGAAAGTCTACAGGGAAACTATGGCTACACCTTC
CASSESLQGNYGYTF
>TRBJ2-1|-|-|TRBV7-9
TGTGCCAGCAGCTCAGGCGGCGGGGACTCCTACAATGAGCAGTTCTTC
CASSSGGGDSYNEQFF
>TRBJ2-1|TRBD2|-|TRBV4-1
TGCGCCAGCAGCCAACTGGGGGGGGACTCCTACAATGAGCAGTTCTTC
CASSQLGGDSYNEQFF
>TRBJ2-5|-|-|TRBV10-2
TGCGCCAGCAGGAGGACAGTCCAAGAGACCCAGTACTTC
CASRRTVQETQYF
>TRBJ2-7|-|-|TRBV11-2
TGTGCCAGCAGCCGGACGACAGACAGATCCTACGAGCAGTACTTC
CASSRTTDRSYEQYF
>TRBJ2-1|TRBD2|once|TRBV3-1/TRBV3-2
TGTGCCAGCAGCCAAGTGCGTAGCGGGAGCTCCTACAATGAGCAGTTCTTC
CASSQVRSGSSYNEQFF
>TRBJ2-2|-|-|TRBV12-3/TRBV12-4
TGTGCCAGCAGTACTTCCACCGGGGAGCTGTTTTTT
CASSTSTGELFF
>TRBJ1-1|-|once|TRBV2
TGTGCCAGCAGTGAAGGCGGTTTCGGAAACACTGAAGCTTTCTTT
CASSEGGFGNTEAFF
>TRBJ2-3|TRBD1|-|TRBV5-1
TGCGCCAGCAGCTTGGCCCCGTGGGACAGGGCGGACACAGATACGCAGTATTTT
CASSLAPWDRADTDTQYF
>TRBJ1-2|TRBD1|-|TRBV6-6
TGTGCCAGCAGTAGGGACAGGAGTTATGGCTACACCTTC
CASSRDRSYGYTF
>TRBJ2-5|-|-|TRBV6-2/TRBV6-3
TGTGCCAGCAGTTACCTAGGAGGGGGCTCACAAGAGACCCAGTACTTC
CASSYLGGGSQETQYF
>TRBJ2-4|-|-|TRBV12-3/TRBV12-4
TGTGCCAGCAGTTTCCTCAAAAACATTCAGTACTTC
CASSFLKNIQYF
>TRBJ2-7|TRBD1|-|TRBV2
TGTGCCAGCAGGGGAGGGACAGGGGGCTTCTACGAGCAGTACTTC
CASRGGTGGFYEQYF
>TRBJ1-2|-|-|TRBV7-9
TGTGCCAGCAGCCCCAGTCCCGCGCGGGGCTACACCTTC
CASSPSPARGYTF
>TRBJ1-6|TRBD1|-|TRBV5-4
TGTGCCAGCAGCGCCGCCGGGGACAGTAATAATTCACCCCTCCACTTT
CASSAAGDSNNSPLHF
>TRBJ1-5|-|-|TRBV12-3/TRBV12-4
TGTGCCAGCAGTTTAGCCTTGGGCCAGCCCCAGCATTTT
CASSLALGQPQHF
>TRBJ1-4|-|-|TRBV3-1/TRBV3-2
TGTGCCAGCAGCCAAGATGGGGGGGTGCAAGAAAAACTGTTTTTT
CASSQDGGVQEKLFF
>TRBJ1-6|TRBD1|once|TRBV3-1/TRBV3-2
TGTGCCAGCAGCCTCGACAGGGTTTTGGGGCCCCTCCACTTT
CASSLDRVLGPLHF
>TRBJ2-6|-|-|TRBV2
TGTGCCAGCAGTGATCCAGGGTACGGGGCCAACGTCCTGACTTTC
CASSDPGYGANVLTF
>TRBJ2-1|TRBD2|-|TRBV10-3
TGTGCCATCAGTGAGGGCCTAGCGGGAGGGGGCAATGAGCAGTTCTTC
CAISEGLAGGGNEQFF
>TRBJ2-7|-|-|TRBV21-1
TGTGCCGGGGGGTGTCGACTTTCTAGCTCCTACGAGCAGTACTTC
CAGGCRLSSSYEQYF
>TRBJ2-7|-|-|TRBV5-1
TGCGCCAGCAGCGTGGACAACTACGAGCAGTACTTC
CASSVDNYEQYF
>TRBJ2-2|-|-|TRBV3-1/TRBV3-2
TGTGCCAGCAGCCCCGTTGGGACAAATTCGAACACCGGGGAGCTGTTTTTT
CASSPVGTNSNTGELFF
>TRBJ1-1|-|-|TRBV18
TGTGCCAGCTCACCGGAACAGAGCAACACTGAAGCTTTCTTT
CASSPEQSNTEAFF
>TRBJ1-2|-|-|TRBV24-1
TGTGCCACCAGTCAGGGATCTAACTATGGCTACACCTTC
CATSQGSNYGYTF
>TRBJ1-4|TRBD1|-|TRBV6-1
TGTGCCAGCAGTGAAAGGGGGCTACGTGAAAAACTGTTTTTT
CASSERGLREKLFF
>TRBJ2-4|-|-|TRBV7-3
TGTGCCAGCGCCGAGGGAGCCAAAAACATTCAGTACTTC
CASAEGAKNIQYF
>TRBJ2-7|TRBD1|-|TRBV5-1
TGCGCCAGCAGCTTGGAGGGACAGGGGAATACGCAGTACTTC
CASSLEGQGNTQYF
>TRBJ2-2|-|-|TRBV24-1
TGTGCCACCAGTGACACGACAGAGACCGGGGAGCTGTTTTTT
CATSDTTETGELFF
>TRBJ2-2|TRBD1|-|TRBV10-3
TGTGCCATCAGTGAGGGCCAGGGGGTCAACACCGGGGAGCTGTTTTTT
CAISEGQGVNTGELFF
>TRBJ2-2|TRBD1|-|TRBV19
TGTGCCAGTTCCTTCCGGGACAGTACCACCGGGGAGCTGTTTTTT
CASSFRDSTTGELFF
>TRBJ2-5|TRBD2|-|TRBV5-1
TGCGCCAGCAGCGTGACTAGCGGGGGACAAGAGACCCAGTACTTC
CASSVTSGGQETQYF
>TRBJ2-3|TRBD2|-|TRBV27
TGTGCCAGCAGTTTCGGACTAGCGGGGGGCTCATTGTCTACAGATACGCAGTATTTT
CASSFGLAGGSLSTDTQYF
>TRBJ2-1|-|-|TRBV18
TGTGCCAGCTCACCACCGGGACAACGCAATGAGCAGTTCTTC
CASSPPGQRNEQFF
>TRBJ2-1|-|-|TRBV7-9
TGTGCCAGCAACCTCTTCGGGAGAGGAGCCTACAATGAGCAGTTCTTC
CASNLFGRGAYNEQFF
>TRBJ2-7|TRBD1|few|TRBV4-1
TGCGCCAGCAGCCAAAACAGGGGGCCCTACGAGCAGTACTTC
CASSQNRGPYEQYF
>TRBJ2-5|TRBD1|-|TRBV19
TGTGCCAGTAGTCCAGGGACAGGGGGAGAGACCCAGTACTTC
CASSPGTGGETQYF
>TRBJ1-4|-|-|TRBV18
TGTGCCAGCTCACCTGGCGGTAATGAAAAACTGTTTTTT
CASSPGGNEKLFF
>TRBJ2-3|TRBD1|-|TRBV11-3
TGTGCCAGCAGCCAGCAGGACAGGGCCACAGATACGCAGTATTTT
CASSQQDRATDTQYF
>TRBJ2-3|-|-|TRBV5-1
TGCGCCAGCAGCTTAGAAAGCACGCAGTATTTT
CASSLESTQYF
>TRBJ2-7|TRBD1|-|TRBV30
TGTGCCTGGAGTGTAGACAGGGGTAACGAGCAGTACTTC
CAWSVDRGNEQYF
>TRBJ2-3|-|many|TRBV7-2
TGTGCCAGCAGCTTTCTAGGCCCAAGAGGCACAGATACGCAGTATTTT
CASSFLGPRGTDTQYF
>TRBJ2-7|TRBD1|-|TRBV28
TGTGCCAGCAGTTTCAGGTATGGGGACAGGTACGAGCAGTACTTC
CASSFRYGDRYEQYF
>TRBJ1-3|-|few|TRBV6-5
TGTGCCGGGTTGAGGCGGGTCTCTGGAAACACCATATATTTT
CAGLRRVSGNTIYF
>TRBJ2-7|-|-|TRBV12-3/TRBV12-4
TGTGCCAGCAGTTCTGGCAGGGTAGGCGAGCAGTACTTC
CASSSGRVGEQYF
>TRBJ1-2|TRBD1|-|TRBV2
TGTGCCAGCAAGGGGGCAGGGGGCTTCTATGGCTACACCTTC
CASKGAGGFYGYTF